The 10 T cell receptor beta chains listed next were all sequenced from one sample in a study of blood T cell repertoires in COVID-19. TCRdb's copy holds only in-frame clones and misses some; the assay was immunoSEQ multiplex PCR. Seen here are 150,000 to 200,000 clones, approximately 86% observed once, and the top ten hold 9.8%. The sample was peripheral blood. Receptors originate from a woman of 80 years or more with acute or convalescent COVID-19.

Here the CDR3 reads CASSTARQGGQPQHF. The CDR3 bases are TGTGCCAGTAGTACCGCCCGACAGGGAGGTCAGCCCCAGCATTTT. The chain joins TRBV19 to TRBJ1-5; TRBD1 matches at 7 bases. This CDR3 is built from 15 residues. Germline V gene data show CDR1 as LNHDA and CDR2 as SQIVND (reference sequence). V gave up 4 bases and J gave up 6 bases; unmatched junction bases: 9.

There are a few counts of this clone. The chain is built from TRBV5-4 and TRBJ2-5; D may be TRBD1 (6 bases). The CDR3 length is 13 residues. The V gene's germline CDR1 is SGHNT and CDR2 YYREEE (reference sequence). V lost 2 bases, J lost 4 bases, and 9 bases lay in between. Here the CDR3 reads CASSLQGGETQYF. Here the CDR3 DNA reads TGTGCCAGCAGCTTACAGGGCGGAGAGACCCAGTACTTC.

The V and J genes are TRBV20-1 and TRBJ2-5; 7 nucleotides line up with TRBD2. The CDR3 totals 14 residues. CDR1 and CDR2 (germline): DFQATT, SNEGSKA (reference sequence). V lost 3 bases and J lost 4; bases outside the gene matches: 8. CDR3 loop: CSASRSGIPETQYF. As DNA, the CDR3 is TGCAGTGCTAGTCGCAGCGGGATCCCAGAGACCCAGTACTTC.

The chain couples TRBV20-1 to TRBJ1-2; the D gene is possibly TRBD1 (6 bases). With 6 bases removed from V and 3 bases from J, the gap between germline ends came to 8 bases. CDR1 is DFQATT and CDR2 is SNEGSKA in the germline V gene (reference sequence). This CDR3 has 11 amino acids. CDR3: CSARTDYGYTF. For the CDR3, the DNA is TGCAGTGCACGGACAGACTATGGCTACACCTTC.

This clone came up once. This chain joins TRBV21-1 and TRBJ2-1; TRBD2 reflects the table's D call only, with no check against the DNA. TRBV21-1 corresponds to a pseudogene. This CDR3 has 15 residues. This CDR3 is CASISWENSYNEQFF. DNA of the CDR3: TGTGCCAGCATTTCATGGGAGAACTCCTACAATGAGCAGTTCTTC.

The chain employs TRBV3-1 (or the pseudogene TRBV3-2) and TRBJ2-6; the match to TRBD1 covers 8 bases. The ends lost 4 bases at V and 0 bases at J; junction bases unmatched: 2. Germline V gene lookup returns CDR1 LGHDT and CDR2 YNNKEL (reference sequence). The CDR3 is 16 residues long. CDR3 region: CASSLRGPSGANVLTF. The CDR3 bases are TGTGCCAGCAGCCTCAGGGGGCCCTCTGGGGCCAACGTCCTGACTTTC.

CDR3 nucleotides: TGTGCCAGCAGTTCACGGACAGCAGAAGCTTTCTTT. It is translated as CASSSRTAEAFF. The V and J genes are TRBV6-5 and TRBJ1-1; TRBD1 might be the D (6 bases). The CDR3 runs 12 residues. CDR1 is MNHEY and CDR2 is SVGAGI in the germline V gene. The V end lost 4 bases, the J end lost 8 bases, and 11 bases lay between the germline ends.

The rearrangement joins TRBV5-1 to TRBJ1-1; D remains ambiguous. V was clipped by 0 bases and J by 7 bases, with 7 bases between them. This CDR3 is built from 12 residues. The germline gives CDR1 SGHRS, CDR2 YFSETQ. DNA for the CDR3: TGCGCCAGCAGCTTGGTCGTCGGTGAAGCTTTCTTT. Translated: CASSLVVGEAFF.

The chain has TRBV7-9 and TRBJ1-1; D remains unclear. CDR1 and CDR2 from the germline V gene are SEHNR and FQNEAQ (reference sequence). This CDR3 spans 14 amino acids. Trimming shortened V by 1 base and J by 0 bases, and 6 bases separated the two germline ends. The CDR3 DNA is TGTGCCAGCAGCTTAGGCCAGTTGAACACTGAAGCTTTCTTT. This codes for CASSLGQLNTEAFF.

The gene calls are TRBV7-2 and TRBJ2-1; TRBD1 matches at 7 bases. V lost 5 bases to trimming and J lost 1 base; unmatched junction nucleotides: 5. This CDR3 comprises 15 residues. CDR1 is SGHTA, CDR2 FQGNSA, per germline. Here the CDR3 DNA reads TGTGCCAGCAGCCTGGACAGGCGTTCCTACAATGAGCAGTTCTTC. Amino acids: CASSLDRRSYNEQFF.